This entry concerns a single T cell receptor (beta chain). Libraries were prepared by immunoSEQ multiplex PCR; TCRdb keeps only in-frame clonotypes and omits some of them. Here the sample spans about 39,000 clones, around 93% being singletons. CDR3 size: 17 residues. CDR1 and CDR2 from the germline V gene are MNHEY and SMNVEV (reference sequence). The ends lost 5 bases at V and 4 bases at J; junction bases unmatched: 11. These data come from a study of T cell changes during pregnancy in multiple sclerosis. The chain employs TRBV27 and TRBJ2-1; the match to TRBD2 covers 10 bases. The sequence came from a female donor with multiple sclerosis, enrolled in a pregnancy study. This specimen consisted of CD4+ T cells from peripheral blood mononuclear cells, obtained in the first trimester of pregnancy. This chain's CDR3 is CASSPRSTSGTYNEQFF. The CDR3 nucleotides are TGTGCCAGCAGTCCCCGATCCACTAGCGGGACTTACAATGAGCAGTTCTTC.